This T cell receptor beta chain was recovered during a study of T-cell memory formation after mild COVID-19. From the 5' RACE reads, TCRdb called clonotypes with MiXCR, one entry per CDR3 protein. Of about 190,000 distinct CDR3 sequences in the sample, approximately 20% are singletons; the top ten hold 2% to 3%. Germline V gives CDR1 SGHVS, CDR2 FNYEAQ. The CDR3 is made up of 14 amino acids. V shed 5 bases, J shed 3 bases, and the junction held 5 bases outside the gene matches. The chain recombines TRBV7-6 with TRBJ2-3; 7 nucleotides agree with TRBD1. The clonotype was recovered from an adult woman who had mild COVID-19 (a few samples of this study predate the infection). Cell type and time point are not known. Sequenced input: PBMCs or a T cell subset sorted from them (not recorded which). CDR3 loop: CASSPTTGTDTQYF. The CDR3 DNA reads as TGTGCCAGCAGCCCGACGACAGGGACAGATACGCAGTATTTT. The full variable domain, rest sourced from reference TRBV7-6 and TRBJ2-3, is GAGVSQSPRYKVTKRGQDVALRCDPISGHVSLYWYRQALGQGPEFLTYFNYEAQQDKSGLPNDRFSAERPEGSISTLTIQRTEQRDSAMYRCASSPTTGTDTQYFGPGTRLTVL.